Listed here are 2 T cell receptor beta chains from one sample, sequenced in a study of blood T cell repertoires in COVID-19. The protocol was immunoSEQ multiplex PCR, while the TCRdb copy is restricted to in-frame clones and leaves out a portion. The table has about 39,000 clones, more than 75% seen once. The sample was peripheral blood. These receptors were obtained from an elderly man with acute or convalescent COVID-19.

By proportion, this clone is medium-sized (0.01 to 0.1%). The V call is TRBV11-3, the J call TRBJ2-1; D may be TRBD2 (5 bases). The germline V gene encodes CDR1 SGHNT and CDR2 YENEEA. The length of the CDR3 is 12 residues. V was trimmed by 5 bases and J by 9 bases, leaving 11 bases between them. The CDR3 nucleotides are TGTGCCAGCAGCCCCCCCGGAGGTGAGCAGTTCTTC. Residues: CASSPPGGEQFF.

This clone has more than one count but fewer than ten. The J gene is TRBJ2-3, the V gene TRBV28, with 15 bases aligning to TRBD2. V lost 8 bases, J lost 1 base, and 4 bases stayed unmatched. This CDR3 contains 16 residues. From germline, CDR1 is MDHEN and CDR2 SYDVKM. CDR3 nucleotide sequence: TGTGCCAGCGGACTAGCGGGAGGGTCAGGCACAGATACGCAGTATTTT. Its translation: CASGLAGGSGTDTQYF.